The 14 T cell receptor beta chains below come from one sample, sequenced in a study of shared clonotypes between healthy human individuals. Clones were read by immunoSEQ multiplex PCR, and TCRdb kept only the in-frame ones, dropping some. The profile shows millions of clones, approximately 93% of them singletons. Sequenced material: naive CD4+ T cells from PBMCs. Subset denoted: CD45RA+ positively selected. Receptors originate from a man in his late teens or twenties in good health. Some clones in this sample may be carry-over from other donors' samples.

This chain uses TRBV7-6 with TRBJ2-7, with 8 bases lining up with TRBD1. This CDR3 has 18 residues. Losses at the gene ends were 5 bases for V and 0 bases for J; bases not matched to a gene: 15. Germline V CDR1 and CDR2: SGHVS, FNYEAQ. CDR3 bases: TGTGCCAGCAGCCCTCGCCGGGACAGGACACCGAGCTCCTACGAGCAGTACTTC. Its translation: CASSPRRDRTPSSYEQYF.

This sequence joins TRBV9 and TRBJ2-1; 9 bases agree with TRBD2. CDR3 length equals 16 residues. The ends lost 3 bases at V and 7 bases at J; junction bases unmatched: 11. Germline lookup yields CDR1 SGDLS and CDR2 YYNGEE. The CDR3 is CASSAQGREGRNEQFF. In DNA form, the CDR3 reads TGTGCCAGCAGCGCCCAAGGGCGGGAGGGCCGTAATGAGCAGTTCTTC.

This chain connects TRBV7-9 to TRBJ2-7; the D gene is possibly TRBD2 (5 bases). Germline V CDR1 and CDR2: SEHNR, FQNEAQ (reference sequence). V was trimmed by 3 bases and J by 5 bases, leaving 8 bases between them. This CDR3 has 12 residues. DNA of the CDR3: TGTGCCAGCAGCTTTCGGGGTGACGAGCAGTACTTC. Translation: CASSFRGDEQYF.

This sequence joins TRBV19 and TRBJ2-3, with TRBD1 identical over 10 bases. Germline CDR1 reads LNHDA; CDR2 reads SQIVND (reference sequence). This CDR3 region has 14 residues. Trimming took 6 bases from V and 4 from J; bases not matched to a gene: 4. CDR3 amino acids: CASRWDRGSDTQYF. The CDR3 DNA reads TGTGCCAGTAGATGGGACAGGGGCTCAGATACGCAGTATTTT.

The chain joins TRBV30 to TRBJ2-1; 8 nucleotides align to TRBD1. Losses at the gene ends were 1 base for V and 8 bases for J; bases not matched to a gene: 10. The CDR3 spans 15 residues. Looked up from germline, CDR1 is GTSNPN and CDR2 is SVGIG (reference sequence). CDR3 sequence (DNA): TGTGCCTGGAGTGCCCGGCCGCAGGGGGCGGATGAGCAGTTCTTC. It encodes CAWSARPQGADEQFF.

The chain couples TRBV7-8 to TRBJ1-1, with no clear D. Trimming took 6 bases from V and 0 from J, leaving 8 bases between them. CDR3 size: 13 residues. Germline assignment: CDR1 SGHVS and CDR2 FQNEAQ. The CDR3, as DNA: TGTGCCAGCAGATGGACGGTGAACACTGAAGCTTTCTTT. The encoded protein is CASRWTVNTEAFF.

V usage is TRBV5-5 and J usage is TRBJ1-5, with D tentatively TRBD1 (6 bases). With 2 bases removed from V and 1 base from J, the gap between germline ends came to 13 bases. Germline V lookup: CDR1 SGHKS, CDR2 YYEKEE (reference sequence). The CDR3 runs to 16 residues. The CDR3 spells CASSLTGTYSNQPQHF. The CDR3 nucleotides are TGTGCCAGCAGCTTAACCGGGACATACAGCAATCAGCCCCAGCATTTT.

This chain connects TRBV18 to TRBJ2-7; D possibly corresponds to TRBD1 (6 bases). Per the germline V gene, CDR1 is KGHSH and CDR2 is LQKENI. V lost 2 bases to trimming and J lost 3 bases, with 17 bases between them. The CDR3 is made up of 16 amino acids. CDR3 bases: TGTGCCAGCTCACCAAATAGGGGGTCCGATAACTACGAGCAGTACTTC. Translating it yields CASSPNRGSDNYEQYF. The full variable domain, rest sourced from reference TRBV18 and TRBJ2-7, is NAGVMQNPRHLVRRRGQEARLRCSPMKGHSHVYWYRQLPEEGLKFMVYLQKENIIDESGMPKERFSAEFPKEGPSILRIQQVVRGDSAAYFCASSPNRGSDNYEQYFGPGTRLTVT.

This chain joins TRBV5-3 and TRBJ2-6; 10 bases match TRBD2. TRBV5-3 has ORF status, its function being uncertain. V lost 0 bases, J lost 0 bases, and 6 bases stayed unmatched. The CDR3 contains 19 residues. The CDR3 reads CARSLGTSGYPSGANVLTF. The CDR3 nucleotides are TGTGCCAGAAGCTTGGGGACTAGCGGTTACCCCTCTGGGGCCAACGTCCTGACTTTC.

The J gene is TRBJ1-4, the V gene TRBV7-9, with 7 bases lining up with TRBD1. The V and J ends lost 4 bases and 5 bases, in that order; junction bases with no gene match: 7. The CDR3 is made up of 15 amino acids. The germline gives CDR1 SEHNR, CDR2 FQNEAQ (reference sequence). The CDR3 sequence is CASSSTGARNEKLFF. Here the CDR3 DNA reads TGTGCCAGCAGCTCTACAGGGGCGAGAAATGAAAAACTGTTTTTT.

The chain has TRBV7-3 and TRBJ2-1, with D perhaps matching TRBD2 (5 bases). This CDR3 is 14 amino acids long. Germline V gives CDR1 SGHTA, CDR2 FQGTGA. V was clipped by 2 bases and J by 9 bases, with 14 bases between them. The CDR3, as DNA: TGTGCCAGCAGCTTAGACCGGGGAGAGGGTGAGCAGTTCTTC. Protein: CASSLDRGEGEQFF.

This chain links TRBV6-5 with TRBJ2-1; 7 bases agree with TRBD2. V shed 2 bases, J shed 12 bases, and the junction held 4 bases outside the gene matches. Germline V gene sequence: CDR1 MNHEY, CDR2 SVGAGI. This CDR3 region has 12 residues. CDR3 region: CASSYPSSGQFF. CDR3 nucleotides: TGTGCCAGCAGTTACCCGTCTAGCGGGCAGTTCTTC.

CDR3 amino acids: CASSVGTSETQYF. DNA of the CDR3: TGTGCCAGCAGCGTAGGGACTAGCGAGACCCAGTACTTC. This chain joins TRBV9 and TRBJ2-5; 8 bases line up with TRBD2. The CDR3 is 13 amino acids. The V gene end was trimmed by 0 bases and the J gene end by 5 bases; junction bases not matched to a gene: 0. In germline, CDR1 is SGDLS, CDR2 YYNGEE.

The chain joins TRBV10-3 to TRBJ2-3, with TRBD2 matching over 10 bases. Germline values: CDR1 ENHRY, CDR2 SYGVKD. V was clipped by 5 bases and J by 6 bases; unmatched bases: 5. The CDR3 sequence is 14 residues long. CDR3 DNA sequence: TGTGCCATCAGTCTGGGTAGCGGGGGGGATACGCAGTATTTT. Encoded protein: CAISLGSGGDTQYF.